This paragraph covers one T cell receptor (beta chain) sequence. This sample is drawn from a study of control samples from healthy donors and cancer patients. Repertoires were generated with immunoSEQ multiplex PCR, while TCRdb's copy carries only in-frame clones and drops some. The repertoire holds some 150,000 clones, with approximately 93% as singletons. This TCR derives from a man between 45 and 60 years old in good health. The sequenced sample consisted of blood.

For the CDR3, the DNA is TGTGCCAGTAAACACGAGAGCTCCTACGAGCAGTACTTC. Its translation is CASKHESSYEQYF. This chain uses TRBV19 with TRBJ2-7; no firm D call. Trimming removed 7 bases from V and 0 bases from J, with 10 bases in between. The CDR3 has 13 residues. CDR1 and CDR2 (germline): LNHDA, SQIVND (reference sequence). The full variable domain, in which reference TRBV19 and TRBJ2-7 provide the parts outside the CDR3, is DGGITQSPKYLFRKEGQNVTLSCEQNLNHDAMYWYRQDPGQGLRLIYYSQIVNDFQKGDIAEGYSVSREKKESFPLTVTSAQKNPTAFYLCASKHESSYEQYFGPGTRLTVT.